These 18 T cell receptor beta chains came from one sample sequenced in a study of CD8 T cells in ankylosing spondylitis. Their specific antigens are unknown. Study outcomes and limitations: A TCR beta motif of under 10 highly homologous variants seemed to mark ankylosing spondylitis blood.

Each CDR3 protein is one row after TCRdb ran MiXCR on the 5' RACE reads. The table includes about 130,000 distinct CDR3 sequences, more than 15% detected once. What was sequenced was blood, either unsorted or a sorted T cell fraction (not recorded which). Every receptor here comes from a male donor with ankylosing spondylitis.

J is TRBJ2-7 and V is TRBV5-5, with D possibly being TRBD1 (5 bases). V was trimmed by 0 bases and J by 4 bases, leaving 20 bases between them. The V gene's germline CDR1 is SGHKS and CDR2 YYEKEE (reference sequence). CDR3 size: 17 residues. The CDR3, as DNA: TGTGCCAGCAGCTTGGCCCAGGGATACCGAAACTTATACGAGCAGTACTTC. It encodes CASSLAQGYRNLYEQYF. The complete variable domain, with remaining parts taken from reference TRBV5-5 and TRBJ2-7, reads DAGVTQSPTHLIKTRGQQVTLRCSPISGHKSVSWYQQVLGQGPQFIFQYYEKEERGRGNFPDRFSARQFPNYSSELNVNALLLGDSALYLCASSLAQGYRNLYEQYFGPGTRLTVT.

The chain has TRBV14 and TRBJ2-7; perhaps D is TRBD1 or TRBD2 (5 bases each). Germline V lookup: CDR1 SGHDN, CDR2 FVKESK. The V gene lost 6 bases and the J gene lost 4 bases, with 16 bases spanning the gap. The CDR3 loop spans 14 amino acids. This CDR3 is CASSLRGTAYEQYF. For the CDR3, the DNA is TGTGCCAGCAGTCTGAGAGGGACGGCATACGAGCAGTACTTC.

V usage is TRBV7-2 and J usage is TRBJ2-3; 8 positions agree with TRBD2. Germline CDR1 reads SGHTA; CDR2 reads FQGNSA. This CDR3 comprises 15 residues. Losses at the gene ends were 1 base for V and 1 base for J; bases not matched to a gene: 1. In DNA, the CDR3 is TGTGCCAGCAGCTTAGTAGCGGGACGCACAGATACGCAGTATTTT. Protein sequence: CASSLVAGRTDTQYF.

The sample holds a few counts of this clonotype. The chain combines TRBV4-2 with TRBJ2-3; TRBD2 is a possible D gene (6 bases). Germline V gene sequence: CDR1 LGHNA, CDR2 YNFKEQ. V lost 8 bases and J 2 bases, leaving 17 bases between the germline ends. This CDR3 is built from 15 residues. The CDR3 bases are TGTGCCAGCCAGGGACGGGACTTAATCACAGATACGCAGTATTTT. This encodes CASQGRDLITDTQYF.

The CDR3 loop is CASSLSMGGNQPQHF. CDR3 in DNA: TGTGCCAGCAGTTTATCGATGGGGGGCAATCAGCCCCAGCATTTT. This chain joins TRBV27 and TRBJ1-5; tentatively, D is TRBD1 (5 bases). The CDR3 runs 15 residues. Trimming removed 0 bases from V and 2 bases from J, with 8 bases in between. Germline values: CDR1 MNHEY, CDR2 SMNVEV (reference sequence).

In its sample, this clonotype was seen a few times. CDR3 coding DNA: TGCGCCAGCAGCCAAGATTCGGGTCTCTATGGCTACACCTTC. Translated, it gives CASSQDSGLYGYTF. The chain links TRBV4-3 to TRBJ1-2; no firm D call. CDR3 length: 14 amino acids. The V and J ends lost 0 bases and 4 bases respectively, with 9 bases between them. Per the germline V gene, CDR1 is LGHNA and CDR2 is YSLEER.

This clonotype occurred many times. This chain uses TRBV29-1 with TRBJ2-7; maybe TRBD1 (6 bases). The CDR3 sequence is 14 residues long. The V gene's germline CDR1 is SQVTM and CDR2 ANQGSEA. The germline V and J ends were trimmed by 3 bases and 2 bases, with 14 bases remaining between them. The CDR3 sequence: CSVETIGGAYEQYF. The CDR3 nucleotides are TGCAGCGTTGAGACGATAGGGGGTGCCTACGAGCAGTACTTC.

This clonotype has just a few counts. The chain has TRBV20-1 and TRBJ1-1, with a possible D match to TRBD1 (5 bases). CDR1 is DFQATT and CDR2 is SNEGSKA in the germline V gene (reference sequence). This CDR3 has 15 amino acids. V was clipped by 1 base and J by 4 bases, with 16 bases between them. The CDR3 sequence: CSARGGEGTGTEAFF. In DNA form, the CDR3 reads TGCAGTGCTAGAGGAGGAGAGGGGACGGGCACTGAAGCTTTCTTT.

CDR3 DNA sequence: TGTGCCAGCACTGGGACTAGCGCTCTCTTTTCCTACGAGCAGTACTTC. This gives the protein CASTGTSALFSYEQYF. J is TRBJ2-7 and V is TRBV28; TRBD2 matches at 10 bases. Germline assignment: CDR1 MDHEN and CDR2 SYDVKM. With V trimmed by 7 bases and J by 1 base, 10 bases remained unmatched. CDR3 size: 16 residues.

The chain couples TRBV7-9 to TRBJ1-2; D is unclear. Germline CDR1 reads SEHNR; CDR2 reads FQNEAQ (reference sequence). The CDR3 contains 16 residues. Between the trimmed V and J ends, which lost 3 bases and 2 bases, there was a span of 16 bases. The CDR3 DNA reads as TGTGCCAGCAGCTTGGTTCTCCAGACGGGGAACTATGGCTACACCTTC. Amino acid sequence: CASSLVLQTGNYGYTF.

J is TRBJ2-1 and V is TRBV5-1; 9 bases are shared with TRBD2. This CDR3 is built from 15 residues. The V segment lost 4 bases and the J segment 9 bases; nucleotides outside the gene matches: 11. Germline values: CDR1 SGHRS, CDR2 YFSETQ. The CDR3 coding sequence is TGCGCCAGCAGCCCCACTAGCGGGCCACGGGGTGAGCAGTTCTTC. This translates into CASSPTSGPRGEQFF.

In its sample, this clonotype was seen many times. This chain connects TRBV7-9 to TRBJ2-7, with D possibly being TRBD1 (6 bases). This CDR3 is built from 16 residues. With 5 bases removed from V and 4 bases from J, the gap between germline ends came to 21 bases. CDR1 is SEHNR and CDR2 is FQNEAQ in the germline V gene (reference sequence). CDR3 sequence reads: CASSTTQGIVRYEQYF. The CDR3 DNA reads TGTGCCAGCAGCACAACACAGGGAATTGTTCGGTACGAGCAGTACTTC.

This clonotype has ten or more counts. The genes are TRBV3-1 and TRBJ2-1; D is unresolved. The ends were cut back, 0 bases at V and 7 bases at J, with 4 bases in the middle. The germline CDR1 and CDR2 sequences are LGHDT and YNNKEL (reference sequence). The CDR3 consists of 12 residues. The CDR3 protein is CASSQEPNEQFF. CDR3 sequence (DNA): TGTGCCAGCAGCCAAGAGCCAAATGAGCAGTTCTTC.

The chain employs TRBV29-1 and TRBJ2-1; no definite D call. CDR1 and CDR2 (germline): SQVTM, ANQGSEA. The CDR3 consists of 12 residues. V was pared by 1 base and J by 6 bases, with 7 bases between. CDR3 in DNA: TGCAGCGTTGAAGTTGTTGTCAATGAGCAGTTCTTC. It is translated as CSVEVVVNEQFF.

V gene TRBV20-1 combines with J gene TRBJ2-7, with 13 nucleotides matching TRBD2. CDR3 length: 14 amino acids. Germline CDR1 and CDR2: DFQATT and SNEGSKA (reference sequence). V lost 6 bases to trimming and J lost 5 bases; unmatched junction nucleotides: 7. CDR3 protein: CSAEVGLAGDEQYF. The CDR3 DNA reads as TGCAGTGCAGAAGTAGGACTAGCGGGAGACGAGCAGTACTTC.

This clonotype has a handful of counts. The CDR3 loop is CASRPTTATDTQYF. As DNA, the CDR3 is TGTGCCAGCAGACCCACGACTGCGACAGATACGCAGTATTTT. The chain couples TRBV6-1 to TRBJ2-3; no clear D. The CDR3 is 14 amino acids. The ends were cut back, 6 bases at V and 3 bases at J, with 13 bases in the middle. The germline V gene encodes CDR1 MNHNS and CDR2 SASEGT.

In its sample, this clonotype was seen a few times. The gene calls are TRBV4-1 and TRBJ2-1; D uncertain. Looked up from germline, CDR1 is MGHRA and CDR2 is YSYEKL. This CDR3 comprises 11 residues. The V gene lost 5 bases and the J gene lost 10 bases, with 9 bases spanning the gap. The CDR3 spells CASSTLQEQFF. DNA of the CDR3: TGCGCCAGCAGCACTCTTCAAGAGCAGTTCTTC.

This clonotype was recorded a few times. CDR3 in amino acids: CASSVPSDEQFF. Here the CDR3 DNA reads TGCGCCAGCAGCGTCCCTAGCGATGAGCAGTTCTTC. This chain links TRBV5-1 with TRBJ2-1, with a tentative D call TRBD2 (6 bases). The V end lost 4 bases, the J end lost 8 bases, and 10 bases lay between the germline ends. The CDR3 consists of 12 residues. Germline values: CDR1 SGHRS, CDR2 YFSETQ.